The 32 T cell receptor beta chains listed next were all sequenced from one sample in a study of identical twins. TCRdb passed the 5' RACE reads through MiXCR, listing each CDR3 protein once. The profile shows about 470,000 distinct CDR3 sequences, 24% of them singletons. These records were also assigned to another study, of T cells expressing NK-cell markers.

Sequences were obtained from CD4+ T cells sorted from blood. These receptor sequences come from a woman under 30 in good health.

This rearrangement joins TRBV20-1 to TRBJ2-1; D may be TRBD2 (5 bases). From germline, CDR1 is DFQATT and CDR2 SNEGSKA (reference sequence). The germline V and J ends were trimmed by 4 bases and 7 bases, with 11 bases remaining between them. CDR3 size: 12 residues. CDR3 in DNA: TGCAGTGCTACAACGGGAACTAATGAGCAGTTCTTC. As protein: CSATTGTNEQFF.

The CDR3 coding sequence is TGTGCCAGCAGGAGTTGGACTAGCTCCTACAATGAGCAGTTCTTC. Amino acid sequence: CASRSWTSSYNEQFF. The chain employs TRBV6-2 or TRBV6-3 and TRBJ2-1; 7 positions agree with TRBD2. The CDR3 is 15 residues long. Germline trimming cut 6 bases from V and 0 bases from J; bases unmatched to any gene: 5. Germline V gene data show CDR1 as MNHEY and CDR2 as SVGEGT.

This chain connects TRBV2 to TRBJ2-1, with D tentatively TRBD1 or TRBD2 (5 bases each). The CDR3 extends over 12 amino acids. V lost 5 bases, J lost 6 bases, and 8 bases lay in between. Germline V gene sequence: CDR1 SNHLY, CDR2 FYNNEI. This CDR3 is CASSRDPNEQFF. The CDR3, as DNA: TGTGCCAGCAGTCGGGACCCCAATGAGCAGTTCTTC.

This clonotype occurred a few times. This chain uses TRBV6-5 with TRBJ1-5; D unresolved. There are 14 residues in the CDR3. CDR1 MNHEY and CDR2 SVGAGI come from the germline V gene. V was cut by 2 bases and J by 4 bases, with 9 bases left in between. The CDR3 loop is CASSYRGRNQPQHF. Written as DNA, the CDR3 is TGTGCCAGCAGTTACCGCGGACGGAATCAGCCCCAGCATTTT.

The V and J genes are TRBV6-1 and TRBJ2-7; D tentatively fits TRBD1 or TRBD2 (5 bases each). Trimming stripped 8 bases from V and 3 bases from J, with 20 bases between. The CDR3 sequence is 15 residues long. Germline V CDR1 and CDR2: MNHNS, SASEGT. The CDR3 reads CASGASGRLVYEQYF. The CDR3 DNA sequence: TGTGCCAGCGGGGCGTCGGGACGGCTTGTCTACGAGCAGTACTTC.

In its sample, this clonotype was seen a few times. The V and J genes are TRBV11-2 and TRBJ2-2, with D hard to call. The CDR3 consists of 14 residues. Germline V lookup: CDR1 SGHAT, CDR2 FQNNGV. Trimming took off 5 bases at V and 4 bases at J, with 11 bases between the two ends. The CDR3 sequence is CASSRMQVTGELFF. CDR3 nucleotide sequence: TGTGCCAGCAGCCGCATGCAGGTCACCGGGGAGCTGTTTTTT.

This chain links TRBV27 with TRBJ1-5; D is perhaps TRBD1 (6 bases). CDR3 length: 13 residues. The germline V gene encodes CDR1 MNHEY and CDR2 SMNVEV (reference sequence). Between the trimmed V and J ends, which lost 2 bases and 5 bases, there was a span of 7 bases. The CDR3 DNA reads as TGTGCCAGCAGTTTACGACAGGATCAGCCCCAGCATTTT. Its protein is CASSLRQDQPQHF.

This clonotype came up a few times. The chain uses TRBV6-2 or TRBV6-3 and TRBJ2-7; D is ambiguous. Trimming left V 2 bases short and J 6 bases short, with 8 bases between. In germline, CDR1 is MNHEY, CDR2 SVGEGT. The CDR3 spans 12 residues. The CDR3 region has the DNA TGTGCCAGCAGTTACCACGGTGGCGAGCAGTACTTC. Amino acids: CASSYHGGEQYF.

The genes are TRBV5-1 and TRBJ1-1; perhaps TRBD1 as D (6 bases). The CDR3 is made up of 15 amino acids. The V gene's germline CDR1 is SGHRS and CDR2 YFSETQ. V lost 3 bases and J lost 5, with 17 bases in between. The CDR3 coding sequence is TGCGCCAGCAGCTGGGATGGTGCAAGGGGGACTGAAGCTTTCTTT. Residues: CASSWDGARGTEAFF.

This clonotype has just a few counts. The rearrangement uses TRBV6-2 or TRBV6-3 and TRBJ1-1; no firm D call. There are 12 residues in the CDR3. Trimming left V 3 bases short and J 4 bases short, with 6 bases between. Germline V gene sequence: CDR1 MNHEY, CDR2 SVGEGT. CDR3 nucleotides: TGTGCCAGCAGTTATGGGCTCACTGAAGCTTTCTTT. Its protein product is CASSYGLTEAFF.

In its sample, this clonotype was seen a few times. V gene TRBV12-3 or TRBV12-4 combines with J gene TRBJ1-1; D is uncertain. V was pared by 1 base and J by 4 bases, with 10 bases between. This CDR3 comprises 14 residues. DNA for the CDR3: TGTGCCAGCAGTTTAGGTAGTCGGGTCACTGAAGCTTTCTTT. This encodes CASSLGSRVTEAFF.

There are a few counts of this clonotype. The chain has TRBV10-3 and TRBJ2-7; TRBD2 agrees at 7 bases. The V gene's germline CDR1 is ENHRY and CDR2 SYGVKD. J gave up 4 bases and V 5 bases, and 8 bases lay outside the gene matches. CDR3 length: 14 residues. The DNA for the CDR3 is TGTGCCATCAGTCCTACGGGGCGGGGGTACGAGCAGTACTTC. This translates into CAISPTGRGYEQYF.

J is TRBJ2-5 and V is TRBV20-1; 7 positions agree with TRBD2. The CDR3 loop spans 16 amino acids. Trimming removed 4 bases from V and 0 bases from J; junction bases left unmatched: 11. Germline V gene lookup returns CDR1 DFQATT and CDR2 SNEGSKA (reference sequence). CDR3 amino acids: CSAMPTLAQYQETQYF. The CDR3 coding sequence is TGCAGTGCTATGCCAACACTAGCGCAGTACCAAGAGACCCAGTACTTC.

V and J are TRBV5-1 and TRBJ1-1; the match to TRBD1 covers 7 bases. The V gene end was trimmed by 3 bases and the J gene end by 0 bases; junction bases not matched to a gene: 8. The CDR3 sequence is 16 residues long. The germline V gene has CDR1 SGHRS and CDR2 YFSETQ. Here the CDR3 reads CASSSRTGYMNTEAFF. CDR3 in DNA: TGCGCCAGCAGCTCCCGGACAGGCTACATGAACACTGAAGCTTTCTTT. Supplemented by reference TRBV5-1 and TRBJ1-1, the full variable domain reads KAGVTQTPRYLIKTRGQQVTLSCSPISGHRSVSWYQQTPGQGLQFLFEYFSETQRNKGNFPGRFSGRQFSNSRSEMNVSTLELGDSALYLCASSSRTGYMNTEAFFGQGTRLTVV.

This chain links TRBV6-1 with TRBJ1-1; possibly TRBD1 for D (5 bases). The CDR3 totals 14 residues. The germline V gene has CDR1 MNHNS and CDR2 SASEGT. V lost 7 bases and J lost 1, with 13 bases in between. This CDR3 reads CASTNRGRNTEAFF. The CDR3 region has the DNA TGTGCCAGCACCAATCGGGGGAGGAACACTGAAGCTTTCTTT.

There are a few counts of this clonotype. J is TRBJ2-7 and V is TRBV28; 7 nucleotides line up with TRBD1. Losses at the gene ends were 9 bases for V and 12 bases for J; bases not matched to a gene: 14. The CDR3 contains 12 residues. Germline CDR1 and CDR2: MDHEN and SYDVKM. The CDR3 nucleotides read TGTGCCAGTAACCAAGCCGGACAGGTCTTGTACTTC. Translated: CASNQAGQVLYF.

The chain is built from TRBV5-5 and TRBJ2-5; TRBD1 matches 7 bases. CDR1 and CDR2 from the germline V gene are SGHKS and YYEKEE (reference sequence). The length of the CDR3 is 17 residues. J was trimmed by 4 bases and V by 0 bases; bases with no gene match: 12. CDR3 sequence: CASSLAALLNRGETQYF. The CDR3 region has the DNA TGTGCCAGCAGCTTGGCAGCCCTCCTCAACAGGGGAGAGACCCAGTACTTC.

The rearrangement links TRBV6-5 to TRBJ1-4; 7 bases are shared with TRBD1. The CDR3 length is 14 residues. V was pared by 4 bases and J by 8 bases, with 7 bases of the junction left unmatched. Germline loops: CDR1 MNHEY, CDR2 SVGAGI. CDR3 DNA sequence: TGTGCCAGCAGTTCGGCAGGGGGAGGAGAAAAACTGTTTTTT. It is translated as CASSSAGGGEKLFF.

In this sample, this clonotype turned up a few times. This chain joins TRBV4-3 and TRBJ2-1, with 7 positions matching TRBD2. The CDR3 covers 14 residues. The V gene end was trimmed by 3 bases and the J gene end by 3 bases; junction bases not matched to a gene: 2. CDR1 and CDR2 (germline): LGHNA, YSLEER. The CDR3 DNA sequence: TGCGCCAGCAGCCAGAGCGGGAACTACAATGAGCAGTTCTTC. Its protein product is CASSQSGNYNEQFF.

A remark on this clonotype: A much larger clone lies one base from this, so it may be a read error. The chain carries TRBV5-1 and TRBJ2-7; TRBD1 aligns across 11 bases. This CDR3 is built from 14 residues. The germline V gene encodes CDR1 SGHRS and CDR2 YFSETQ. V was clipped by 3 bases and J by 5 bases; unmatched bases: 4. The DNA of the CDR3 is TGCGCCAGCAGCTCCGGGACAGGGGGGGACGAGCAGTACTTC. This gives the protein CASSSGTGGDEQYF.

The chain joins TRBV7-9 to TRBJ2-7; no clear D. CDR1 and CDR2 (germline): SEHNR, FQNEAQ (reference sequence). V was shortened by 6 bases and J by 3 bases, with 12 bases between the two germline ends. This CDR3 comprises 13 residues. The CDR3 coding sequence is TGTGCCAGCAGTGCAGGATCCGGCTACGAGCAGTACTTC. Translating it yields CASSAGSGYEQYF.

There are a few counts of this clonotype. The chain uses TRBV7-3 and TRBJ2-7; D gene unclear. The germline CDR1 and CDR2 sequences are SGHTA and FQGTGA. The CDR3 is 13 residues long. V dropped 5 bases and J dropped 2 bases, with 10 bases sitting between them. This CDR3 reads CASSPEVAYEQYF. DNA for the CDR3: TGTGCCAGCAGCCCTGAGGTGGCCTACGAGCAGTACTTC.

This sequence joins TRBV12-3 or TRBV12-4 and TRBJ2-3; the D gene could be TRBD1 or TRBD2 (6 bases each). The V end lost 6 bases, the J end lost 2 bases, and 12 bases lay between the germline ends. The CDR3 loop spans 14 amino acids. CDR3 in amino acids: CASRGGSLTDTQYF. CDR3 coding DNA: TGTGCCAGCAGAGGGGGGTCGCTCACAGATACGCAGTATTTT.

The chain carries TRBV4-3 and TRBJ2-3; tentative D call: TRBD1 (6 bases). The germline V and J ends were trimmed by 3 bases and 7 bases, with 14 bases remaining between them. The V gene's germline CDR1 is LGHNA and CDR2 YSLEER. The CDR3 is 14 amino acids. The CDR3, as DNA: TGCGCCAGCAGCCAGGGGGCCTCCAGAAATACGCAGTATTTT. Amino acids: CASSQGASRNTQYF.

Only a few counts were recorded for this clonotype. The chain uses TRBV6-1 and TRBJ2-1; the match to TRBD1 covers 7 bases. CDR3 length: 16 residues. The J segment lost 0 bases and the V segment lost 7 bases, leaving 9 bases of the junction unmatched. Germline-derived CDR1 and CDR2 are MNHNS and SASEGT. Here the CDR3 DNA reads TGTGCCAGCACCAGAGACAGGGTGGGCTCCTACAATGAGCAGTTCTTC. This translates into CASTRDRVGSYNEQFF.

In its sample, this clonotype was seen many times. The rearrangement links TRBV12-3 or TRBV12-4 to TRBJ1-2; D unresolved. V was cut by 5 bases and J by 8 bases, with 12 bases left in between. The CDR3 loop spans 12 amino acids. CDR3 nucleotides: TGTGCCAGCAGTACCCAGAGAGGAGGCTACACCTTC. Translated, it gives CASSTQRGGYTF.

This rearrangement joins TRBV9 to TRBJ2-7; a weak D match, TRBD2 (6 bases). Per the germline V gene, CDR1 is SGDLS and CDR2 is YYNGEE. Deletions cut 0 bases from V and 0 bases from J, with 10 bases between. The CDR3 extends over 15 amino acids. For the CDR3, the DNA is TGTGCCAGCAGCGTAGGACTAGGCTACTCCTACGAGCAGTACTTC. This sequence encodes CASSVGLGYSYEQYF.

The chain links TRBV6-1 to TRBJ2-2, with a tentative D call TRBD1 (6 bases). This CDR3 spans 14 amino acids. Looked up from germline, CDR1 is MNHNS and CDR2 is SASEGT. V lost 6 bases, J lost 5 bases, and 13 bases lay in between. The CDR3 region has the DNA TGTGCCAGCAGCTCCGGGACATTTACCGGGGAGCTGTTTTTT. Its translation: CASSSGTFTGELFF.

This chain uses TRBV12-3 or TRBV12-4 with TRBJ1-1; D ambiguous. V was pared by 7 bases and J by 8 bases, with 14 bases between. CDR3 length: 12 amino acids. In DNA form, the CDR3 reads TGTGCCAGCACCACGCGGACGGACGAAGCTTTCTTT. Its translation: CASTTRTDEAFF.

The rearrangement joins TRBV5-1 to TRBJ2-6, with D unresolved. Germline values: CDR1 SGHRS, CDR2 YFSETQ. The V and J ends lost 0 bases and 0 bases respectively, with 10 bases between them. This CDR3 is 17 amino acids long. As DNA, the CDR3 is TGCGCCAGCAGCTTGGCCATTTTGGCCTCTGGGGCCAACGTCCTGACTTTC. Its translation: CASSLAILASGANVLTF.

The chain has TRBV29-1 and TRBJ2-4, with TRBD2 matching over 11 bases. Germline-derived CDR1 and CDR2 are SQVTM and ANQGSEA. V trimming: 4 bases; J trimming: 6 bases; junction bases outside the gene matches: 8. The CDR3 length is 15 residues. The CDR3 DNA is TGCAGCGTTGTACTAGCGGGAGTTGGGGTAAACATTCAGTACTTC. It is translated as CSVVLAGVGVNIQYF.

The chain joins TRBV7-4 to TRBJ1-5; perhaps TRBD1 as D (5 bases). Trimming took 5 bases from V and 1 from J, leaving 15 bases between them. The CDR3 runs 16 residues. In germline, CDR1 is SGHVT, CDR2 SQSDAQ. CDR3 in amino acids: CASSRKVGGSNQPQHF. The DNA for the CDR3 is TGTGCCAGCAGCCGAAAGGTGGGGGGAAGCAATCAGCCCCAGCATTTT.